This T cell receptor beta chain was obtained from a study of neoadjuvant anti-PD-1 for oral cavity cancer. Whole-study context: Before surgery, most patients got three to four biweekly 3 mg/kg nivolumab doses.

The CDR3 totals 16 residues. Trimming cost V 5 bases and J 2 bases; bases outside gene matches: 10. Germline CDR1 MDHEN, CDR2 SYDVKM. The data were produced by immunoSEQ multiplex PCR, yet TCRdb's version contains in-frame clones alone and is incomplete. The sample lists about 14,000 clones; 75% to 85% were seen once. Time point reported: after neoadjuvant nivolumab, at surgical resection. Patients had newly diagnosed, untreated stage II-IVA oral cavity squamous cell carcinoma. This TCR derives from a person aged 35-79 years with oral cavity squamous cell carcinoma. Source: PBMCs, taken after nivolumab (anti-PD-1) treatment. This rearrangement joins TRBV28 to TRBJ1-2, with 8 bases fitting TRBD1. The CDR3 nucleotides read TGTGCCAGCAGTAGGGAGGGGAGACAGGGGAACTATGGCTACACCTTC. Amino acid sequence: CASSREGRQGNYGYTF.